This T cell receptor (beta chain) comes out of a study of blood T cell repertoires in COVID-19. The wider study: Researchers got acute and convalescent COVID-19 samples from the United States, Italy and Spain. Sample material is recorded as cDNA or gDNA derived from T cells, B-cell-depleted T cells, or PBMCs.

Sequenced by immunoSEQ multiplex PCR; TCRdb stores in-frame clones only, minus some. The profile shows over 60,000 clones, about 80% of them singletons. From germline, CDR1 is SEHNR and CDR2 FQNEAQ (reference sequence). The CDR3 loop spans 14 amino acids. The V end lost 0 bases, the J end lost 6 bases, and 8 bases lay between the germline ends. This clonotype originated in an elderly man with active COVID-19. The chain links TRBV7-9 to TRBJ2-2; D is undetermined. Sequencing input: peripheral blood. Here the CDR3 reads CASSLAASAGELFF. In DNA form, the CDR3 reads TGTGCCAGCAGCTTAGCGGCTTCAGCCGGGGAGCTGTTTTTT.